This TCR beta chain was documented in a study of T cells in Graves' hyperthyroidism and ophthalmopathy. This clonotype was picked up many times. Absence of ophthalmopathy progression within 18 months defined stable Graves' hyperthyroidism. Each patient was aged 18 to 65 and had newly diagnosed hyperthyroidism of under 2 months' duration. Lactation, pregnancy, other autoimmune disease or uncontrolled infection excluded patients. Each diagnosis was grounded in clinical symptoms, serum thyroxine and TRAb, thyroid ultrasound, and orbital computed tomography. V lost 4 bases to trimming and J lost 5 bases, with 1 base between them. Germline assignment: CDR1 SQVTM and CDR2 ANQGSEA. This CDR3 is 9 amino acids long. The source material, RNA transcripts, was used to amplify TCR beta CDR3 regions. The TCR CDR3 was amplified in a first-round RT-PCR using the HTBI primer set. TCRdb passed the multiplex PCR reads through MiXCR, listing each CDR3 protein once. The profile covers some 770,000 distinct CDR3 sequences, with less than 20% appearing a single time and roughly 8% taken by the ten largest.

This sequence originates from a young man with Graves' hyperthyroidism. The chain is built from TRBV29-1 and TRBJ2-3; D gene unclear. The sample comprised blood. The CDR3 spells CSVGDTQYF. In nucleotides, the CDR3 is TGCAGCGTTGGAGATACGCAGTATTTT.